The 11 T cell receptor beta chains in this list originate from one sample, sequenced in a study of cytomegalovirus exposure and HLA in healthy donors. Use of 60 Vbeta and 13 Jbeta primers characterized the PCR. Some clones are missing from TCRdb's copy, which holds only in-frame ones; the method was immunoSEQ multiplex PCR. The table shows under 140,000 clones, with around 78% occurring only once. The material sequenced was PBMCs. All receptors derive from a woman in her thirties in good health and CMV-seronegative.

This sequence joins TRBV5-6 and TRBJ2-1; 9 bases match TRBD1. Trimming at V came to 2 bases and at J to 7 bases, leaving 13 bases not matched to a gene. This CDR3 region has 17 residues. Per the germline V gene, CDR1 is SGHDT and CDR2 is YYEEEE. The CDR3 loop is CASSFRTGAPGGNEQFF. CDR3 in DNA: TGTGCCAGCAGCTTTAGGACAGGGGCCCCTGGGGGGAATGAGCAGTTCTTC.

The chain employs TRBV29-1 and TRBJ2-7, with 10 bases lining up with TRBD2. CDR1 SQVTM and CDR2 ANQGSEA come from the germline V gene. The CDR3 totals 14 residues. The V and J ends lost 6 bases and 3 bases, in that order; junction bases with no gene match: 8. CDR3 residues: CSVEFSGRSYEQYF. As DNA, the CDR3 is TGCAGCGTGGAATTTAGCGGGAGGAGCTACGAGCAGTACTTC.

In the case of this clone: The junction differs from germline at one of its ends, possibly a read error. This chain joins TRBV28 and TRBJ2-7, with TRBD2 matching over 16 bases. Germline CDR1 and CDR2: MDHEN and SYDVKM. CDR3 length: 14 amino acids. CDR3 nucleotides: TGCGGGACTAGCGGGAGGGAACACTCCTACGAGCAGTACTTC. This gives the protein CGTSGREHSYEQYF.

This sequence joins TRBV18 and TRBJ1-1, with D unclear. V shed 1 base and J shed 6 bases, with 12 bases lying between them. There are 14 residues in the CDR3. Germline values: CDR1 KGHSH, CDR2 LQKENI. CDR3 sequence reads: CASSPRSRVSEAFF. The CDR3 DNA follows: TGTGCCAGCTCACCACGTTCCCGCGTCTCTGAAGCTTTCTTT.

Here the CDR3 reads CASSQGGSYEQYF. CDR3 nucleotide sequence: TGTGCCAGCTCACAGGGGGGGTCCTACGAGCAGTACTTC. The V gene is TRBV9, the J gene TRBJ2-7, with D possibly TRBD1 on 8 matching bases. This CDR3 is built from 13 residues. V was trimmed by 7 bases and J by 1 base, leaving 12 bases between them. Per germline, CDR1 SGDLS and CDR2 YYNGEE.

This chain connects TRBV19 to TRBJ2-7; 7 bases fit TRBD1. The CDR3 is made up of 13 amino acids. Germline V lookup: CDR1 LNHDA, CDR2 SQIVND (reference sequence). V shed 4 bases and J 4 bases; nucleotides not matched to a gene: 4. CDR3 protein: CASSTTGKYEQYF. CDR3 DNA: TGTGCCAGTAGTACGACAGGGAAATACGAGCAGTACTTC.

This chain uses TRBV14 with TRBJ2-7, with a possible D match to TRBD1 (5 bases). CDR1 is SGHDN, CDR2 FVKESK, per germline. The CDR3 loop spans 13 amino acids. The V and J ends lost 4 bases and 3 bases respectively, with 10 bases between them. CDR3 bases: TGTGCCAGCAGCCGCCAGGGTGGCTACGAGCAGTACTTC. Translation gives CASSRQGGYEQYF.

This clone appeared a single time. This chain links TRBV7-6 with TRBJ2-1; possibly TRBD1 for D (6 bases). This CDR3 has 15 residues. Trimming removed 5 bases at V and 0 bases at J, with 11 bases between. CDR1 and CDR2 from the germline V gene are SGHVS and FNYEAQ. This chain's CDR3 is CASSPDRSSYNEQFF. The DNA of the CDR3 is TGTGCCAGCAGCCCAGACAGGAGCTCCTACAATGAGCAGTTCTTC.

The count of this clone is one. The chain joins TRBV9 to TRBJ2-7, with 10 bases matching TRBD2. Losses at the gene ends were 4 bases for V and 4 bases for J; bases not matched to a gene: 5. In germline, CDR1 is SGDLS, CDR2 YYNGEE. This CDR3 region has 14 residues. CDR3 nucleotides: TGTGCCAGCAGCAGAGGGACTAGCGAGTACGAGCAGTACTTC. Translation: CASSRGTSEYEQYF.

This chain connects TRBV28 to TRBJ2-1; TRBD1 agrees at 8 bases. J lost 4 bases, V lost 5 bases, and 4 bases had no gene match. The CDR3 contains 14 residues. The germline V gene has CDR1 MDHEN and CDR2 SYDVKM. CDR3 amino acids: CASSLDRGYNEQFF. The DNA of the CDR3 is TGTGCCAGCAGTCTCGACAGGGGATACAATGAGCAGTTCTTC. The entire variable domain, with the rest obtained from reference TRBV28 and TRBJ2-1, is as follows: DVKVTQSSRYLVKRTGEKVFLECVQDMDHENMFWYRQDPGLGLRLIYFSYDVKMKEKGDIPEGYSVSREKKERFSLILESASTNQTSMYLCASSLDRGYNEQFFGPGTRLTVL.

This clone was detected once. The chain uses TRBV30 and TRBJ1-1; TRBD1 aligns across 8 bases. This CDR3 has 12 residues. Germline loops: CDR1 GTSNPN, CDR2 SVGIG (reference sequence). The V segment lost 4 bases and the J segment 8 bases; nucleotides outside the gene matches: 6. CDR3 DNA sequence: TGTGCCTGGATGACAGGGGCACTGGAAGCTTTCTTT. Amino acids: CAWMTGALEAFF.